What follows are 3 T cell receptor beta chains derived from one specimen sequenced in a study of cytomegalovirus exposure and HLA in healthy donors. The study ran its PCR with 60 Vbeta and 13 Jbeta primers. Clones were sequenced by immunoSEQ multiplex PCR, and TCRdb holds only the in-frame ones, with some missing. Altogether over 150,000 clones are present, around 69% being singletons, with the ten largest covering over 2.5%. Sequenced input: PBMCs. The receptors stem from a woman aged 25 to 39 in good health and CMV-seronegative.

The V call is TRBV10-3, the J call TRBJ2-1; 10 bases align to TRBD2. J lost 1 base, V lost 4 bases, and 7 bases had no gene match. The CDR3 has 17 amino acids. Germline CDR1 is ENHRY and CDR2 is SYGVKD. CDR3 nucleotide sequence: TGTGCCATCAGTGGCACCACTAGCGGGAATTCCTACAATGAGCAGTTCTTC. This sequence encodes CAISGTTSGNSYNEQFF.

The V gene is TRBV28, the J gene TRBJ2-2; TRBD1 agrees at 8 bases. Trimming took 6 bases from V and 5 from J; bases not matched to a gene: 11. Germline CDR1 and CDR2: MDHEN and SYDVKM. There are 16 residues in the CDR3. The CDR3 DNA sequence: TGTGCCAGCAGCACGGCGACAGGGGTTTCGACCGGGGAGCTGTTTTTT. Encoded protein: CASSTATGVSTGELFF.

This chain joins TRBV6-1 and TRBJ2-5, with TRBD1 identical over 9 bases. Judging by the DNA end, TRBJ2-7 fits better; the J call may be wrong. The CDR3 has 15 residues. Germline V gene lookup returns CDR1 MNHNS and CDR2 SASEGT. This chain's CDR3 is CASSVSGTGNYEQYF. The DNA for the CDR3 is TGTGCCAGCAGTGTCTCCGGGACAGGGAATTACGAGCAGTACTTC.